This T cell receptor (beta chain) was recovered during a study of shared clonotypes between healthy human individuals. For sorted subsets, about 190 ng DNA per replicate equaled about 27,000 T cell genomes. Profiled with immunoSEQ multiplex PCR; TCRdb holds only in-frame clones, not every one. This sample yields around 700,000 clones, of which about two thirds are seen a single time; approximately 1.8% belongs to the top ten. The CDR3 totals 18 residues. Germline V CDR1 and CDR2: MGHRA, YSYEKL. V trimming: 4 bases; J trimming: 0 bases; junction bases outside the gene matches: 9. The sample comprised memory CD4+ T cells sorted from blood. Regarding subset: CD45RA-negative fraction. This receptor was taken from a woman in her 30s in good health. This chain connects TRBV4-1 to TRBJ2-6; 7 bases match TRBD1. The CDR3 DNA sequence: TGCGCCAGCAGCCGGGGCCAGACAGGGCGCTCTGGGGCCAACGTCCTGACTTTC. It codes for CASSRGQTGRSGANVLTF.